The rows below give T cell receptor beta chains drawn from one sample of a study of PD-1 blockade in classical Hodgkin lymphoma. Libraries were prepared by immunoSEQ multiplex PCR; TCRdb keeps only in-frame clonotypes and omits some of them. The sample shows roughly 96,000 clones, 80% to 90% of them seen only once. The sample consisted of peripheral blood mononuclear cells (PBMCs), taken before the second cycle of nivolumab. All receptors derive from a human donor with classical Hodgkin lymphoma. The CDR3 runs from the conserved cysteine through the conserved F or W. Each record gives: clone size, D gene, V gene, J gene, CDR3 length, CDR3 protein, CDR3 DNA. The D gene is left open where the match is weak. The size of a clone is reported for some rows only, either as once, few or many, or as a class for expanded clones.

>-|-|TRBV7-6|TRBJ2-5|17
CASRTPSGGPYQETQYF
TGTGCCAGCAGAACCCCATCTGGGGGGCCATACCAAGAGACCCAGTACTTC
>-|-|TRBV7-9|TRBJ2-1|13
CASSLGQYNEQFF
TGTGCCAGCAGCTTAGGACAGTACAATGAGCAGTTCTTC
>-|-|TRBV5-1|TRBJ2-1|19
CASSLGPLRLVRLYNEQFF
TGCGCCAGCAGCTTGGGGCCTCTCCGACTGGTCCGTCTCTACAATGAGCAGTTCTTC
>-|TRBD1|TRBV27|TRBJ2-5|14
CASIEGARGETQYF
TGTGCCAGCATTGAGGGGGCTAGGGGAGAGACCCAGTACTTC
>-|-|TRBV6-5|TRBJ2-3|15
CASSYVPRGPDTQYF
TGTGCCAGCAGTTACGTTCCCCGGGGGCCAGATACGCAGTATTTT
>-|-|TRBV7-8|TRBJ2-2|12
CASSPENRELFF
TGTGCCAGCAGCCCTGAGAACCGGGAGCTGTTTTTT
>-|-|TRBV19|TRBJ2-1|12
CASTSDYNEQFF
TGTGCCAGTACCTCGGACTACAATGAGCAGTTCTTC
>once|-|TRBV28|TRBJ2-1|16
CASTLRWPQGYNEQFF
TGTGCCAGCACCCTTAGATGGCCTCAAGGCTACAATGAGCAGTTCTTC
>-|-|TRBV5-4|TRBJ1-3|15
CASSLGAASGNTIYF
TGTGCCAGCAGCTTGGGTGCGGCCTCTGGAAACACCATATATTTT
>-|-|TRBV7-9|TRBJ2-2|13
CASSPAVAGELFF
TGTGCCAGCAGCCCAGCGGTGGCCGGGGAGCTGTTTTTT
>-|-|TRBV15|TRBJ2-5|14
CATSSGRSQETQYF
TGTGCCACCAGCAGTGGACGCAGCCAAGAGACCCAGTACTTC
>-|TRBD2|TRBV27|TRBJ2-3|15
CASSYGGRGTDTQYF
TGTGCCAGCAGTTATGGCGGGAGGGGTACAGATACGCAGTATTTT
>-|TRBD1|TRBV4-1|TRBJ1-5|15
CASSEPGQANQPQHF
TGCGCCAGCAGCGAACCGGGACAGGCGAATCAGCCCCAGCATTTT
>-|-|TRBV10-3|TRBJ1-1|11
CAIKGVTEAFF
TGTGCCATTAAGGGGGTTACTGAAGCTTTCTTT
>-|TRBD2|TRBV6-5|TRBJ2-5|15
CASRFARGVQETQYF
TGTGCCAGCAGATTCGCACGGGGGGTGCAAGAGACCCAGTACTTC
>-|TRBD1|TRBV28|TRBJ2-7|15
CASSLPTGFSYEQYF
TGTGCCAGCAGTTTACCGACAGGGTTCTCCTACGAGCAGTACTTC
>-|-|TRBV2|TRBJ1-3|14
CASSVWPSGNTIYF
TGTGCCAGCAGTGTATGGCCCTCTGGAAACACCATATATTTT
>-|-|TRBV2|TRBJ2-3|15
CASRDTWGHTDTQYF
TGTGCCAGCAGAGATACATGGGGCCACACAGATACGCAGTATTTT
>-|TRBD1|TRBV11-2|TRBJ1-2|14
CASSKTGSGYGYTF
TGTGCCAGCAGCAAGACAGGGTCGGGCTATGGCTACACCTTC
>-|-|TRBV6-6|TRBJ2-2|12
CASSQNTGELFF
TGTGCCAGCAGCCAAAACACCGGGGAGCTGTTTTTT
>-|-|TRBV4-1|TRBJ2-1|12
CASSQGPDEQFF
TGCGCCAGCAGCCAAGGTCCTGATGAGCAGTTCTTC
>-|-|TRBV20-1|TRBJ1-1|11
CSARDTPSAFF
TGCAGTGCTAGAGATACTCCTTCGGCTTTCTTT
>-|TRBD2|TRBV6-5|TRBJ2-1|16
CASSYSPGLAGGEQFF
TGTGCCAGCAGTTACTCACCCGGACTAGCGGGGGGTGAGCAGTTCTTC
>-|-|TRBV10-2|TRBJ1-3|14
CASYGELAGNTIYF
TGCGCCAGCTATGGGGAGTTGGCTGGAAACACCATATATTTT
>once|-|TRBV27|TRBJ2-3|15
CASSFATGAADTQYF
TGTGCCAGCAGTTTCGCGACCGGGGCTGCAGATACGCAGTATTTT
>-|-|TRBV5-1|TRBJ2-5|14
CASSLDGRAETQYF
TGCGCCAGCAGCTTGGATGGACGGGCGGAGACCCAGTACTTC
>-|TRBD2|TRBV7-9|TRBJ2-1|15
CASSLLLAGMDEQFF
TGTGCCAGCAGCTTACTTCTAGCGGGGATGGATGAGCAGTTCTTC
>-|-|TRBV6-1|TRBJ2-7|12
CASSSDRYEQYF
TGTGCCAGCAGCTCCGACAGATACGAGCAGTACTTC
>-|-|TRBV11-2|TRBJ2-1|15
CASSSGGTFGDEQFF
TGTGCCAGCAGCTCAGGAGGGACTTTCGGGGATGAGCAGTTCTTC